This TCR beta chain was found in a study of blood T cell repertoires in COVID-19. Produced via immunoSEQ multiplex PCR; TCRdb's table is partial and in-frame only. The sample has 300,000 or so clones, around 88% seen once; the top ten hold approximately 1.1%. The V segment lost 4 bases and the J segment 1 base; nucleotides outside the gene matches: 10. This CDR3 has 18 residues. The germline gives CDR1 SGHRS, CDR2 YFSETQ. Sequenced material: peripheral blood. The chain is built from TRBV5-1 and TRBJ2-3, with 12 bases fitting TRBD2. The sequence was collected from a woman aged 50 to 60 with acute or convalescent COVID-19. DNA for the CDR3: TGCGCCAGCAGCACGGCCCCTAGCGGGGGGGCCGGCACAGATACGCAGTATTTT. It yields the protein CASSTAPSGGAGTDTQYF.